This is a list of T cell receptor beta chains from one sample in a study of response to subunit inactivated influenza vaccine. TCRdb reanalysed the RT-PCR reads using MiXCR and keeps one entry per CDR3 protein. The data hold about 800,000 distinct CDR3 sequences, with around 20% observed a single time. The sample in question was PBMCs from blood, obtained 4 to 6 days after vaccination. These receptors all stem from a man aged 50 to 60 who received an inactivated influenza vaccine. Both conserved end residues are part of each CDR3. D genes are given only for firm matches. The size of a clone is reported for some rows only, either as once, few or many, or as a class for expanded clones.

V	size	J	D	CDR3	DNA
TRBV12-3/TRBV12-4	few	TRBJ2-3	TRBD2	CASSLAGGLAGGTDTQYF	TGTGCCAGCAGTTTAGCGGGAGGACTAGCGGGGGGCACAGATACGCAGTATTTT
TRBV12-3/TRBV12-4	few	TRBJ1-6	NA	CASSPMAVYNSPLHF	TGTGCCAGCAGTCCAATGGCAGTCTATAATTCACCCCTCCACTTT
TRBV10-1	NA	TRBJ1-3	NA	CASRPGELPGNTIYF	TGCGCCAGCAGGCCGGGAGAGCTTCCTGGAAACACCATATATTTT
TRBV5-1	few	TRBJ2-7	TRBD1	CASSLGTGGREQYF	TGCGCCAGCAGCTTGGGGACAGGGGGTCGGGAGCAGTACTTC
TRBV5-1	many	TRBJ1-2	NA	CASSAWSGEGYGYTF	TGCGCCAGCAGCGCTTGGTCCGGAGAGGGCTATGGCTACACCTTC
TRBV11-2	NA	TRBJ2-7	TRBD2	CASSTLAGLRYEQYF	TGTGCCAGCAGCACCTTAGCGGGTTTGCGCTACGAGCAGTACTTC
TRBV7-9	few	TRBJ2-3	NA	CASSLAVRATDTQYF	TGTGCCAGCAGCTTAGCGGTCAGGGCCACAGATACGCAGTATTTT
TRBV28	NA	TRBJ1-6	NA	CASSLIRGNSPLHF	TGTGCCAGCAGTTTAATCCGGGGCAATTCACCCCTCCACTTT
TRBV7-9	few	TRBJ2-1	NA	CASSLDLLDEQFF	TGTGCCAGCAGCTTAGATCTGTTGGATGAGCAGTTCTTC
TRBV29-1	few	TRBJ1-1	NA	CSAPGATEAFF	TGCAGCGCCCCGGGGGCAACTGAAGCTTTCTTT
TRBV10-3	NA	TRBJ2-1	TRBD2	CAISTQRGGGGNEQFF	TGTGCCATCAGCACCCAAAGGGGCGGGGGGGGAAATGAGCAGTTCTTC
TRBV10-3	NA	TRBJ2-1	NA	CAISERLFGWGEQFF	TGTGCCATCAGTGAACGACTATTTGGGTGGGGGGAGCAGTTCTTC
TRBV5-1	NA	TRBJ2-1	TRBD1	CASSLTGTGVRDEQFF	TGCGCCAGCAGCTTGACCGGGACAGGGGTTCGGGATGAGCAGTTCTTC
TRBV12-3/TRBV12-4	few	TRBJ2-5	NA	CASSLSVSETQYF	TGTGCCAGCAGTTTATCCGTCTCGGAGACCCAGTACTTC
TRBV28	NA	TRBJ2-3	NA	CASSPLREVTDTQYF	TGTGCCAGCAGTCCCCTTCGAGAGGTCACAGATACGCAGTATTTT
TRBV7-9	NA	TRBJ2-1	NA	CASSHVGFEDEQFF	TGTGCCAGCAGCCATGTGGGATTTGAGGATGAGCAGTTCTTC
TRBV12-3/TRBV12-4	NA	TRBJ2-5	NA	CASSARVSLGSTQYF	TGTGCCAGCAGTGCGCGGGTCTCATTGGGTTCGACCCAGTACTTC
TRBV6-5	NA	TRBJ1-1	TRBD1	CASSYWTGGAVTEAFF	TGTGCCAGCAGTTATTGGACAGGGGGCGCCGTCACTGAAGCTTTCTTT
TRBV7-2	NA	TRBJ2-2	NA	CASSLTGAEAGELFF	TGTGCCAGCAGCTTGACTGGGGCCGAAGCCGGGGAGCTGTTTTTT
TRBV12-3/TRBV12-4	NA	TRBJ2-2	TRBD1	CASSLRQGAAGELFF	TGTGCCAGCAGTTTAAGGCAGGGGGCTGCCGGGGAGCTGTTTTTT
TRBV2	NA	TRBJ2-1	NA	CASRQGGMEWDF	TGTGCCAGCAGACAGGGGGGGATGGAGTGGGACTTC
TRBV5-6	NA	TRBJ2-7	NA	CASSSKAKGLDSPYEQYF	TGTGCCAGCAGCTCAAAGGCCAAGGGCCTGGACTCTCCCTACGAGCAGTACTTC
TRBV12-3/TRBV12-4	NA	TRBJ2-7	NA	CASSLGPRSEQYF	TGTGCCAGCAGTTTGGGGCCCCGCTCCGAGCAGTACTTC
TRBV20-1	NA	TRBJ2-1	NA	CSASPGEGVDYNEQFF	TGCAGTGCTAGCCCCGGGGAGGGGGTCGACTACAATGAGCAGTTCTTC
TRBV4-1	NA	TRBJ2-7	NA	CASSQDYPGFYEQYF	TGCGCCAGCAGCCAAGATTATCCGGGATTCTACGAGCAGTACTTC
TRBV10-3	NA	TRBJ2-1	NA	CATFGEGVNEQFF	TGTGCCACCTTCGGCGAGGGCGTCAATGAGCAGTTCTTC
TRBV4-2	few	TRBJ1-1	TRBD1	CASSRTGQVLTKLAFF	TGTGCCAGCAGCCGAACTGGACAGGTGTTGACGAAGCTAGCTTTCTTT
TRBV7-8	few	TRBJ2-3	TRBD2	CASRPLAGVPPDTQYF	TGTGCCAGCAGACCACTAGCGGGGGTTCCCCCAGATACGCAGTATTTT
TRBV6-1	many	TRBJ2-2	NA	CASSGAGTGELFF	TGTGCCAGCAGTGGGGCAGGCACCGGGGAGCTGTTTTTT
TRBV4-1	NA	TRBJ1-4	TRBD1	CASSRGQGAFGGEKLFF	TGCGCCAGCAGCCGGGGACAGGGGGCTTTTGGGGGTGAAAAACTGTTTTTT
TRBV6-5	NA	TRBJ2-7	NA	CASSYSNSGMYEQYF	TGTGCCAGCAGTTACTCGAATTCAGGGATGTACGAGCAGTACTTC
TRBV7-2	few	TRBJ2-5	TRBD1	CASSTTVGTGGQTQYF	TGTGCCAGCAGCACTACAGTAGGGACAGGGGGACAGACCCAGTACTTC
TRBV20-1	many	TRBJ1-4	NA	CSALTGINEKLFF	TGCAGTGCCTTGACAGGAATTAATGAAAAACTGTTTTTT
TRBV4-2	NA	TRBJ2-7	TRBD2	CASSQGLADEQYF	TGTGCCAGCAGCCAGGGACTAGCGGACGAGCAGTACTTC
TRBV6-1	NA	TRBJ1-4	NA	CATSRFATNEKLFF	TGTGCCACCAGTAGGTTCGCAACTAATGAAAAACTGTTTTTT
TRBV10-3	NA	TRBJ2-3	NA	CAISESGGNSDTQYF	TGTGCCATCAGTGAGTCGGGGGGAAACTCAGATACGCAGTATTTT
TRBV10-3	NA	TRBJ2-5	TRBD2	CAISATSGGETQYF	TGTGCCATCAGTGCGACTAGCGGGGGAGAGACCCAGTACTTC
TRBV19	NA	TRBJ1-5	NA	CASSIRGPDQPQHF	TGTGCCAGTAGTATCAGGGGCCCGGATCAGCCCCAGCATTTT
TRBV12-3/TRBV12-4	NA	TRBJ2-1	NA	CASSFGTHNEQFF	TGTGCCAGCAGTTTCGGGACCCACAATGAGCAGTTCTTC
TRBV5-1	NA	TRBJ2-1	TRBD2	CASSLDGGDYNEQFF	TGCGCCAGCAGCTTGGACGGGGGGGACTACAATGAGCAGTTCTTC
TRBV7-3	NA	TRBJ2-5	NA	CASSRGGREETQYF	TGTGCCAGCAGCCGCGGTGGCAGGGAAGAGACCCAGTACTTC
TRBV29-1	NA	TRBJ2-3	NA	CRVVTGTDTQYF	TGCAGAGTTGTGACAGGCACAGATACGCAGTATTTT
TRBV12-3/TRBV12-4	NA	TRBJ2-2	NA	CASSFGGVKLFF	TGTGCCAGCAGCTTCGGAGGGGTTAAGCTGTTTTTT
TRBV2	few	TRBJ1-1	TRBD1	CASSDITLAGTANTEAFF	TGTGCCAGCAGTGACATAACTCTGGCCGGGACAGCCAACACTGAAGCTTTCTTT
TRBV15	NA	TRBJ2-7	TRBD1	CATSRLTGGSYEQYF	TGTGCCACCAGCAGATTGACAGGGGGCTCCTACGAGCAGTACTTC
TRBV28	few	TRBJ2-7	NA	CASASGRSDYEQYF	TGTGCCAGCGCCTCAGGACGGTCTGACTACGAGCAGTACTTC
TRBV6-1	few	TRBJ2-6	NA	CASSKEVGTGANVLTF	TGTGCCAGCAGTAAGGAGGTTGGGACTGGGGCCAACGTCCTGACTTTC
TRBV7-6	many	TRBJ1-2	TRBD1	CASSLGTGGNGYTF	TGTGCCAGCAGCTTAGGGACAGGGGGAAATGGCTACACCTTC
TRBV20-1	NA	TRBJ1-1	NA	CSATRTVNTEAFF	TGCAGTGCTACCCGTACAGTGAACACTGAAGCTTTCTTT
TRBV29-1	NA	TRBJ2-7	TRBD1	CSVRQGGSYEQYF	TGCAGCGTGCGACAGGGGGGGTCCTACGAGCAGTACTTC
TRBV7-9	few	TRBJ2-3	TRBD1	CASSAGTGGPDTQYF	TGTGCCAGCAGCGCAGGGACAGGGGGGCCAGATACGCAGTATTTT
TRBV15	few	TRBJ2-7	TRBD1	CATSGKGPATRTGITYEQYF	TGTGCCACCAGTGGTAAAGGGCCAGCCACCCGGACAGGAATTACCTACGAGCAGTACTTC
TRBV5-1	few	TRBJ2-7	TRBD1	CASSVTLGTAVSYEQYF	TGCGCCAGCAGCGTTACACTCGGGACAGCCGTCTCCTACGAGCAGTACTTC
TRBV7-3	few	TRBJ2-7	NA	CASSKGFHYEQYF	TGTGCCAGCAGCAAGGGTTTCCACTACGAGCAGTACTTC
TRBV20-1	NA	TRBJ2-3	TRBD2	CSARRTSGHTDTQYF	TGCAGTGCTAGACGGACTAGCGGTCACACAGATACGCAGTATTTT